The clone carrying this T cell receptor beta chain was counted at least ten times. A read error is possible here, since a much larger clone lies one base away. Other DNA sequences in this specimen translate into the identical CDR3. The source of the sample is a study of metastatic and nonmetastatic thyroid tumors. Study details: Repertoire data that came from the blood and tumor or nodule tissue of malignant and benign thyroid patients were compared.

Trimming cost V 1 base and J 6 bases, with 9 bases left between them. This CDR3 has 13 residues. Germline assignment: CDR1 LNHDA and CDR2 SQIVND (reference sequence). Every patient was untreated before thyroid surgery. Under the authors' procedure: A classifier for distant metastasis in papillary thyroid cancer was constructed using CDR3 differences observed across clinicopathological groups. TCRdb ran MiXCR on the PCR reads. These V and J calls originate from TCRdb's pipeline instead of the authors' own analysis. In the table there are roughly 58,000 clones, about 3.8% of which are singletons. This receptor was taken from a female donor with papillary thyroid cancer or a benign thyroid nodule (not recorded which). Some clones in this sample may be carry-over from other donors' samples. V is TRBV19 and J is TRBJ1-2, with D possibly matching TRBD1 (6 bases). Sequencing used blood. The CDR3: CASSIGTGHGYTF. CDR3 sequence (DNA): TGTGCCAGTAGTATAGGCACAGGGCATGGCTACACCTTC.